The 14 T cell receptor beta chains below all came from one sample that was sequenced in a study of blood T cells in healthy people across ages. The second PCR ran about 6 to 11 cycles with a sample-barcoded 5' primer and J-beta primers. TCRdb recomputed calls from the 5' RACE reads with MiXCR, one row per CDR3 protein. Here the sample spans about 800,000 distinct CDR3 sequences, about half being singletons. Material for sequencing was blood. All receptors derive from an elderly man in good health.

V gene TRBV20-1 combines with J gene TRBJ1-1; weak D call: TRBD1 (6 bases). Germline V lookup: CDR1 DFQATT, CDR2 SNEGSKA (reference sequence). This CDR3 contains 15 residues. Trimming took off 0 bases at V and 4 bases at J, with 15 bases between the two ends. CDR3 in amino acids: CSARDQNRDGTEAFF. Here the CDR3 DNA reads TGCAGTGCTAGAGACCAAAACAGGGATGGCACTGAAGCTTTCTTT.

V is TRBV6-5 and J is TRBJ2-3, with TRBD2 matching over 8 bases. The V segment lost 8 bases and the J segment 2 bases; nucleotides outside the gene matches: 6. Per the germline V gene, CDR1 is MNHEY and CDR2 is SVGAGI. This CDR3 is built from 14 residues. This CDR3 is CASGTSGDTDTQYF. The DNA of the CDR3 is TGTGCCAGCGGTACTAGCGGAGACACAGATACGCAGTATTTT.

Ten or more counts support this clonotype. This chain connects TRBV7-9 to TRBJ2-1; 13 bases match TRBD2. The CDR3 extends over 15 amino acids. Germline V gives CDR1 SEHNR, CDR2 FQNEAQ (reference sequence). Trimming cost V 6 bases and J 8 bases; bases outside gene matches: 7. CDR3 sequence reads: CASSTRTSGRDEQFF. In DNA, the CDR3 is TGTGCCAGCAGTACCCGGACTAGCGGGAGAGATGAGCAGTTCTTC.

This clonotype has more than one count but fewer than ten. V is TRBV2 and J is TRBJ1-6; D not certain. The V gene lost 3 bases and the J gene lost 2 bases, with 2 bases spanning the gap. The CDR3 is 13 amino acids. Germline CDR1 is SNHLY and CDR2 is FYNNEI. CDR3 nucleotide sequence: TGTGCCAGCAGTGAGGCCTATAATTCACCCCTCCACTTT. As protein: CASSEAYNSPLHF.

This clonotype has only a few counts. The chain carries TRBV12-3 or TRBV12-4 and TRBJ2-1, with 12 bases matching TRBD2. The DNA end lines up better with TRBJ2-7; the J call may be wrong. The CDR3 runs 17 residues. CDR3 in amino acids: CASSSGLAGSSYNEQYF. In nucleotides, the CDR3 is TGTGCCAGCAGTTCCGGACTAGCGGGGAGCTCCTACAATGAGCAGTACTTC.

This chain uses TRBV6-2 or TRBV6-3 with TRBJ2-1, with a possible D match to TRBD2 (5 bases). The germline gives CDR1 MNHEY, CDR2 SVGEGT. The CDR3 covers 14 residues. The V end lost 5 bases, the J end lost 2 bases, and 10 bases lay between the germline ends. The CDR3 is CASSDTGTYNEQFF. In nucleotides, the CDR3 is TGTGCCAGCAGTGATACCGGGACCTACAATGAGCAGTTCTTC.

The gene calls are TRBV7-2 and TRBJ2-7; perhaps TRBD2 as D (6 bases). This CDR3 is 17 amino acids long. Germline V lookup: CDR1 SGHTA, CDR2 FQGNSA. The germline V and J ends were trimmed by 1 base and 3 bases, with 19 bases remaining between them. The CDR3 here is CASSLEYGSFPLYEQYF. The CDR3 DNA reads as TGTGCCAGCAGCTTAGAATACGGGAGCTTCCCCCTCTACGAGCAGTACTTC.

This chain uses TRBV29-1 with TRBJ1-2; D is unresolved. Between the trimmed V and J ends, which lost 6 bases and 7 bases, there was a span of 12 bases. CDR1 is SQVTM, CDR2 ANQGSEA, per germline. The CDR3 contains 11 residues. The CDR3 DNA reads TGCAGCGTCGGGAAGGGCCGTGGCTACACCTTC. Its translation: CSVGKGRGYTF.

This clonotype was seen a handful of times. The V and J genes are TRBV7-2 and TRBJ2-7; perhaps TRBD2 as D (5 bases). The germline V and J ends were trimmed by 2 bases and 0 bases, with 8 bases remaining between them. This CDR3 contains 14 residues. Germline loops: CDR1 SGHTA, CDR2 FQGNSA. The CDR3 region is CASSLTSFSYEQYF. CDR3 sequence (DNA): TGTGCCAGCAGCTTAACTAGTTTCTCCTACGAGCAGTACTTC.

The J gene is TRBJ1-1, the V gene TRBV30; D is uncertain. Germline lookup yields CDR1 GTSNPN and CDR2 SVGIG (reference sequence). The ends were cut back, 0 bases at V and 1 base at J, with 9 bases in the middle. This CDR3 is 14 amino acids long. CDR3 sequence (DNA): TGTGCCTGGAGTGTTTCGGCCCAGAACACTGAAGCTTTCTTT. It encodes CAWSVSAQNTEAFF.

The rearrangement uses TRBV28 and TRBJ2-7, with D unresolved. V lost 7 bases and J lost 7, with 17 bases in between. The CDR3 is made up of 13 amino acids. Germline CDR1 and CDR2: MDHEN and SYDVKM. CDR3 protein: CASTLPTTSEQYF. DNA for the CDR3: TGTGCCAGCACCCTTCCCACCACCTCTGAGCAGTACTTC.

The chain has TRBV24-1 and TRBJ2-5; D not resolved. Trimming shortened V by 3 bases and J by 5 bases, and 6 bases separated the two germline ends. Per germline, CDR1 KGHDR and CDR2 SFDVKD. CDR3 size: 12 residues. CDR3 region: CATSDNTETQYF. For the CDR3, the DNA is TGTGCCACCAGTGATAATACCGAGACCCAGTACTTC.

A note on this clonotype: The germline gene is not matched at one end of the junction; a read error may be the cause. The chain has TRBV12-3 or TRBV12-4 and TRBJ1-2; 9 bases fit TRBD1. CDR3 length: 15 amino acids. The CDR3 nucleotides are TGTGCCGGCAGTTTAGCGTTTAGGACAGGGGCCGGCTACACCTTC. As protein: CAGSLAFRTGAGYTF.

On this clonotype: Being one base from a much bigger clone, this may be a read error. V is TRBV7-9 and J is TRBJ2-5; D is perhaps TRBD1 or TRBD2 (5 bases each). This CDR3 region has 15 residues. V was trimmed by 5 bases and J by 11 bases, leaving 24 bases between them. Germline lookup yields CDR1 SEHNR and CDR2 FQNEAQ (reference sequence). The CDR3: CASSPSGNSVGEQYF. CDR3 nucleotides: TGTGCCAGCAGCCCCTCTGGGAATTCTGTGGGGGAGCAGTACTTC.